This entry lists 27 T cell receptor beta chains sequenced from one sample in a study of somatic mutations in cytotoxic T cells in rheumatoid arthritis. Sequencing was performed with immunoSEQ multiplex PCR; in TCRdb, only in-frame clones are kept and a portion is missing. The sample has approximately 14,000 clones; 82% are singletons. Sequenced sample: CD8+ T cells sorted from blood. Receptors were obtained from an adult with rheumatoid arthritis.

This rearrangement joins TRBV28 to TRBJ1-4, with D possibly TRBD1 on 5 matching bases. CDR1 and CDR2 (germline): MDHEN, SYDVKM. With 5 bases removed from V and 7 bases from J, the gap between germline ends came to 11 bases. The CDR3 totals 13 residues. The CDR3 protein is CASSRGLGEKLFF. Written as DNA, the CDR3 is TGTGCCAGCAGTAGGGGTCTCGGTGAAAAACTGTTTTTT.

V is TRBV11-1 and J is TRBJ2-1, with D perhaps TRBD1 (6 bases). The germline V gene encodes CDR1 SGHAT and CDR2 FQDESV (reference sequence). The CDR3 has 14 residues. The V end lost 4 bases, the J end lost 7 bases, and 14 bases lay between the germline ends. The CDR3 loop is CASSSTGNRNEQFF. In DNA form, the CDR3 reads TGTGCCAGCAGCTCGACAGGTAATAGGAATGAGCAGTTCTTC.

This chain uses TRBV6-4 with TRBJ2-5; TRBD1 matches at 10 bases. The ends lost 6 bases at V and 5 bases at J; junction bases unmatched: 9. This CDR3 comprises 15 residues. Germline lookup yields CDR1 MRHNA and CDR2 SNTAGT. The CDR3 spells CASRHRDRGKETQYF. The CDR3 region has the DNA TGTGCCAGCAGGCACCGGGACAGGGGTAAGGAGACCCAGTACTTC.

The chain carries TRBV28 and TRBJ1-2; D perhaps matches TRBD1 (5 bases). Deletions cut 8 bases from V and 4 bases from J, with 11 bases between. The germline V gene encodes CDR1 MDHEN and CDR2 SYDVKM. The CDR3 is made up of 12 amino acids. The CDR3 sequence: CASWDVGYGYTF. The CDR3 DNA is TGTGCCAGCTGGGACGTAGGCTATGGCTACACCTTC.

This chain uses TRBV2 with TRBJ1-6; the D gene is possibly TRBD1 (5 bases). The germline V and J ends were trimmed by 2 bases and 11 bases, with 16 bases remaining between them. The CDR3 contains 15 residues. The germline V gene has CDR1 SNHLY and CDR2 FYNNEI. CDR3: CASSENGAVDPPLHF. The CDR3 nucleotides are TGTGCCAGCAGTGAAAACGGGGCAGTGGATCCACCCCTCCACTTT.

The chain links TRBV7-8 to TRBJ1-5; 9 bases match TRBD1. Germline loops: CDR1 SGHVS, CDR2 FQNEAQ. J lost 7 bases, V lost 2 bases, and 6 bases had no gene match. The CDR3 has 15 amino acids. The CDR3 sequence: CASSLSGQGVQPQHF. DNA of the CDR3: TGTGCCAGCAGCTTATCGGGACAGGGTGTCCAGCCCCAGCATTTT.

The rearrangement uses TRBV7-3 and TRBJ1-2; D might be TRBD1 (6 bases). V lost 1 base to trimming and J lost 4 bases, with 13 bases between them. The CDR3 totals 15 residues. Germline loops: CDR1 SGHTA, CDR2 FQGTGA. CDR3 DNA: TGTGCCAGCAGCTTAATTGGGGGCGAAGGCTATGGCTACACCTTC. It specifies CASSLIGGEGYGYTF.

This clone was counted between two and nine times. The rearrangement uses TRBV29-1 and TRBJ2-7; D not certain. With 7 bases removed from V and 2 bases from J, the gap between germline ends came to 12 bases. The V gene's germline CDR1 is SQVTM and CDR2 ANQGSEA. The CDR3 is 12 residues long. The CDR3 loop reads CSANGGPYEQYF. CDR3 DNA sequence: TGCAGCGCGAACGGTGGCCCCTACGAGCAGTACTTC.

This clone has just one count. The chain's CDR3 is CASSPLTGQDTQYF. The CDR3 nucleotides read TGTGCCAGCAGCCCCCTTACAGGGCAAGATACGCAGTATTTT. This sequence joins TRBV13 and TRBJ2-3; tentative D call: TRBD1 (6 bases). This CDR3 is built from 14 residues. Germline V CDR1 and CDR2: PRHDT, FYEKMQ (reference sequence). V was pared by 5 bases and J by 5 bases, with 14 bases between. Drawing the rest from reference TRBV13 and TRBJ2-3, the complete variable domain is AAGVIQSPRHLIKEKRETATLKCYPIPRHDTVYWYQQGPGQDPQFLISFYEKMQSDKGSIPDRFSAQQFSDYHSELNMSSLELGDSALYFCASSPLTGQDTQYFGPGTRLTVL.

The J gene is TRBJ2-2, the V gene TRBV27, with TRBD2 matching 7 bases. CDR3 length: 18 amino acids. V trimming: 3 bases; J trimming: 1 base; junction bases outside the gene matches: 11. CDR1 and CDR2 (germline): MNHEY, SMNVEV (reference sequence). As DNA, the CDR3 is TGTGCCAGCAGTTTTCTCCGTGAGGCGGGGGTGAACACCGGGGAGCTGTTTTTT. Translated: CASSFLREAGVNTGELFF.

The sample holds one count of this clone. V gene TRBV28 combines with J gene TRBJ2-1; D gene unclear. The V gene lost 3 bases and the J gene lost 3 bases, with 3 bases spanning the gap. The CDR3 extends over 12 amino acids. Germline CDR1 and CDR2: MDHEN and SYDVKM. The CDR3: CASSFVYNEQFF. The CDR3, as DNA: TGTGCCAGCAGTTTTGTCTACAATGAGCAGTTCTTC.

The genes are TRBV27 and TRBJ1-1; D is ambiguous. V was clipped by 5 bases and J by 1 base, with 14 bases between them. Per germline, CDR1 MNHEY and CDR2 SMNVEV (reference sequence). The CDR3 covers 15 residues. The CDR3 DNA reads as TGTGCCAGCAGTCCATATGGTCGGGGGAACACTGAAGCTTTCTTT. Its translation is CASSPYGRGNTEAFF.

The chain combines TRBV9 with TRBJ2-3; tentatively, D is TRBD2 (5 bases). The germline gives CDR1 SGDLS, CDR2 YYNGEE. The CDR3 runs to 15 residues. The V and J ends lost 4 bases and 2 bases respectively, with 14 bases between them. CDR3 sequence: CASSSQRKDTDTQYF. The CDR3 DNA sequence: TGTGCCAGCAGCTCCCAGCGGAAAGACACAGATACGCAGTATTTT.

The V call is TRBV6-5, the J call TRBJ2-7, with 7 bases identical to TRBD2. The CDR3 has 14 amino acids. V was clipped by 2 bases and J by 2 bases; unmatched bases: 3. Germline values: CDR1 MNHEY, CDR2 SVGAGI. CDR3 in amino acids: CASSYGGGTYEQYF. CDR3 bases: TGTGCCAGCAGTTACGGCGGGGGAACCTACGAGCAGTACTTC.

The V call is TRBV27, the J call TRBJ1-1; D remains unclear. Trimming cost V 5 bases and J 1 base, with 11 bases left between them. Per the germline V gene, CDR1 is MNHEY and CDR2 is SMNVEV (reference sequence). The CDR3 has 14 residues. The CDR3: CASSPFLGNTEAFF. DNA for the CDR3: TGTGCCAGCAGTCCTTTCTTGGGGAACACTGAAGCTTTCTTT.

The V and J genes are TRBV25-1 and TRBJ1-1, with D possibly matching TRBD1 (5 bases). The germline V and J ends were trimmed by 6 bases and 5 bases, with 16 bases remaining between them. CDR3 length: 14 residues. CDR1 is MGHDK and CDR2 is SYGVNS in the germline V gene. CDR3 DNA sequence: TGTGCCAGCAGGCCTCACGGGGGGGGGACTGAAGCTTTCTTT. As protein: CASRPHGGGTEAFF. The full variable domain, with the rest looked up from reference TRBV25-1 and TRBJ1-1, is EADIYQTPRYLVIGTGKKITLECSQTMGHDKMYWYQQDPGMELHLIHYSYGVNSTEKGDLSSESTVSRIRTEHFPLTLESARPSHTSQYLCASRPHGGGTEAFFGQGTRLTVV.

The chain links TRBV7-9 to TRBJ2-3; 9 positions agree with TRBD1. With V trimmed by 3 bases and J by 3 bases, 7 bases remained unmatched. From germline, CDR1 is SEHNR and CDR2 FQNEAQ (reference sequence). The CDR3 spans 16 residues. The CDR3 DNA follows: TGTGCCAGCAGCTTGTCGAACAGGGGGCTTACAGATACGCAGTATTTT. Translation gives CASSLSNRGLTDTQYF.

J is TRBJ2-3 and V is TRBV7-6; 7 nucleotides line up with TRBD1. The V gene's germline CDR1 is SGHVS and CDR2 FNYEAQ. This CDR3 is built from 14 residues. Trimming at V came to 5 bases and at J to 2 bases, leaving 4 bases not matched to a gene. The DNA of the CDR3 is TGTGCCAGCAGCAAAGGGGGCCCCACAGATACGCAGTATTTT. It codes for CASSKGGPTDTQYF.

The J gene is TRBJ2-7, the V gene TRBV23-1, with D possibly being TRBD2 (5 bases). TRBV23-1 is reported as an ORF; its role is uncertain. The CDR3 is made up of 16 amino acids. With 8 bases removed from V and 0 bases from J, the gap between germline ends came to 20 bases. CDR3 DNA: TGCGCCAGCTTCCAAGCCACCGGGAATAGCTCCTACGAGCAGTACTTC. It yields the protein CASFQATGNSSYEQYF.

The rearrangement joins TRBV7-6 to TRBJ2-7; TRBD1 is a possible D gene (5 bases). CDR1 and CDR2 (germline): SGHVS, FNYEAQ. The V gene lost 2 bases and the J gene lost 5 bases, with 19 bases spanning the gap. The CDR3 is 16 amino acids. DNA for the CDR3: TGTGCCAGCAGCTTACTTACAGGTCCACCTCCAAACGAGCAGTACTTC. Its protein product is CASSLLTGPPPNEQYF.

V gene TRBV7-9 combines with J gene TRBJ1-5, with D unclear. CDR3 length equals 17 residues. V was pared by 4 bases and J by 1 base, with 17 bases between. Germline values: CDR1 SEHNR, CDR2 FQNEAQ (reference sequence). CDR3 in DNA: TGTGCCAGCAGCTCAACCTCTGAGGCAAGGAGCAATCAGCCCCAGCATTTT. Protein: CASSSTSEARSNQPQHF.

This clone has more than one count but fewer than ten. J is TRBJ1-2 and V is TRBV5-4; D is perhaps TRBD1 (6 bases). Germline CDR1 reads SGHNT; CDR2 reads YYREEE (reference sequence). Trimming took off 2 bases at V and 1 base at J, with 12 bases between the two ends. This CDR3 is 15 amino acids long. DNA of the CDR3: TGTGCCAGCAGCTTAAGCGGACAGAATAACTATGGCTACACCTTC. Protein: CASSLSGQNNYGYTF. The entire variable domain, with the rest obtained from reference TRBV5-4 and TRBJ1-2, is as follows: ETGVTQSPTHLIKTRGQQVTLRCSSQSGHNTVSWYQQALGQGPQFIFQYYREEENGRGNFPPRFSGLQFPNYSSELNVNALELDDSALYLCASSLSGQNNYGYTFGSGTRLTVV.

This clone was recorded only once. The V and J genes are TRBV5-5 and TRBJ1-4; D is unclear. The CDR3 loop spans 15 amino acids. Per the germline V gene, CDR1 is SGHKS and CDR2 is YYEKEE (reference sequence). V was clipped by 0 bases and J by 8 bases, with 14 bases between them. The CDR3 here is CASSLDPVLYEKLFF. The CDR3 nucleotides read TGTGCCAGCAGCTTGGATCCGGTGCTATACGAAAAACTGTTTTTT. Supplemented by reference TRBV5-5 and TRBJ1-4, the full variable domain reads DAGVTQSPTHLIKTRGQQVTLRCSPISGHKSVSWYQQVLGQGPQFIFQYYEKEERGRGNFPDRFSARQFPNYSSELNVNALLLGDSALYLCASSLDPVLYEKLFFGSGTQLSVL.

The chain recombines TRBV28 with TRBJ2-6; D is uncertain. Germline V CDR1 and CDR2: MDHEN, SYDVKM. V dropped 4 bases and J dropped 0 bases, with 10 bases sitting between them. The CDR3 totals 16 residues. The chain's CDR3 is CASSSGITSGANVLTF. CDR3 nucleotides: TGTGCCAGCAGTTCCGGAATCACCTCTGGGGCCAACGTCCTGACTTTC. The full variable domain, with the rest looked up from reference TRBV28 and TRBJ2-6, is DVKVTQSSRYLVKRTGEKVFLECVQDMDHENMFWYRQDPGLGLRLIYFSYDVKMKEKGDIPEGYSVSREKKERFSLILESASTNQTSMYLCASSSGITSGANVLTFGAGSRLTVL.

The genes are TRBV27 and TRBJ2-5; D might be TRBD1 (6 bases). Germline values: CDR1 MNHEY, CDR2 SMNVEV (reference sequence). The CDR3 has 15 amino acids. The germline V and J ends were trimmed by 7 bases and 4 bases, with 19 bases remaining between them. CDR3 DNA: TGTGCCAGCACTCCCGTGGGGGCAACCCGAGAGACCCAGTACTTC. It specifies CASTPVGATRETQYF.

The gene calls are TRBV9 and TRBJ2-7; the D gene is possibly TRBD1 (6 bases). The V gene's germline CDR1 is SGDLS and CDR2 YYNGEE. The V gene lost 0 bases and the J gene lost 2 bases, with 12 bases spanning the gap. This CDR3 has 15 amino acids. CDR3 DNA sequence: TGTGCCAGCAGCGTAGGGGCAGGGGCGACCTACGAGCAGTACTTC. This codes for CASSVGAGATYEQYF.

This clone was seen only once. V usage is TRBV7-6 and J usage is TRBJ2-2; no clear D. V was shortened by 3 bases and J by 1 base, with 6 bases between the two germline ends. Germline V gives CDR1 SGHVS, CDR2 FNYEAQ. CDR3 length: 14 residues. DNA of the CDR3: TGTGCCAGCAGCTTCGACTGGAACACCGGGGAGCTGTTTTTT. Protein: CASSFDWNTGELFF.